This T cell receptor (beta chain) was recovered during a study of cytomegalovirus exposure and HLA in healthy donors. Study-level background: A prior analysis found 117 million unique TCR beta sequences from approximately 200 million T cells. Across 300 to 400 genotyped donors, 81% landed in the Caucasian-associated ancestry cluster.

V trimming: 5 bases; J trimming: 4 bases; junction bases outside the gene matches: 8. The CDR3 covers 16 residues. Germline CDR1 reads SGHVS; CDR2 reads FQNEAQ. As to this clone: Its antigen is still unknown.

Amplification used 60 Vbeta primers and 13 Jbeta primers. Method: immunoSEQ multiplex PCR; TCRdb's copy keeps in-frame clones and lacks some. The data show over 95,000 clones, 60% to 85% seen once. Regarding the study as a whole: A prior analysis recorded that most TCR beta V segments were productive about 87% or about 30% of the time. The study labeled under 200 TCR beta chains cytomegalovirus-associated.

The sample comprised PBMCs. The TCR was taken from a woman aged 40 to 50 in good health and CMV-seropositive. This chain connects TRBV7-8 to TRBJ1-3; 10 bases agree with TRBD1. The CDR3 DNA follows: TGTGCCAGCAGCAAAGGGACAGGGGAAGACGGAAACACCATATATTTT. It codes for CASSKGTGEDGNTIYF.